Sequencing of this T cell receptor beta chain was carried out in a study of blood T cell repertoires in COVID-19. This clone appeared once. Cohort placement rested on clinical history that participants reported themselves. Libraries were prepared by immunoSEQ multiplex PCR; TCRdb keeps only in-frame clonotypes and omits some of them. This sample carries some 460,000 clones, 70% to 90% of them seen once, and the ten largest clones take almost 2%. The germline V and J ends were trimmed by 2 bases and 2 bases, with 19 bases remaining between them. CDR3 length: 17 amino acids. The germline gives CDR1 MDHEN, CDR2 SYDVKM.

The source of this sequence is a woman in her late teens or twenties with acute COVID-19. V is TRBV28 and J is TRBJ2-7; a possible D gene is TRBD2 (5 bases). Specimen: PBMCs or T cells enriched from blood (not recorded which). The CDR3 DNA reads as TGTGCCAGCAGTTTAGCGGGTCCTAACTACAGCACCTACGAGCAGTACTTC. It specifies CASSLAGPNYSTYEQYF.